Below, 30 T cell receptor beta chains from the same sample are listed, as sequenced in a study of identifying expanded T cells in peripheral blood. Method: immunoSEQ multiplex PCR; TCRdb's copy keeps in-frame clones and lacks some. Among approximately 91,000 clones listed, 70% to 90% were seen once. Sequencing used blood. These receptors were taken from a person aged 18 to 70 in good health.

The gene calls are TRBV28 and TRBJ1-2, with 9 bases matching TRBD1. The CDR3 is 14 residues long. In germline, CDR1 is MDHEN, CDR2 SYDVKM. Trimming removed 5 bases from V and 10 bases from J; junction bases left unmatched: 11. The CDR3 loop reads CASSKTGGEFFYTF. CDR3 coding DNA: TGTGCCAGCAGTAAGACAGGGGGAGAGTTTTTCTACACCTTC.

This clone was picked up one time. V usage is TRBV7-2 and J usage is TRBJ2-7; no firm D call. Between the trimmed V and J ends, which lost 1 base and 4 bases, there was a span of 5 bases. Germline CDR1 SGHTA, CDR2 FQGNSA. This CDR3 spans 12 amino acids. CDR3 loop: CASSLGQYEQYF. The CDR3 DNA reads TGTGCCAGCAGCTTAGGGCAATACGAGCAGTACTTC.

The V call is TRBV19, the J call TRBJ2-5, with D unclear. CDR1 is LNHDA, CDR2 SQIVND, per germline (reference sequence). There are 12 residues in the CDR3. V shed 5 bases and J shed 5 bases, with 9 bases lying between them. The CDR3 nucleotides are TGTGCCAGTAGTCCTAACGCGGAGACCCAGTACTTC. Protein: CASSPNAETQYF.

The chain carries TRBV25-1 and TRBJ1-2; TRBD1 aligns across 8 bases. Unmatched junction bases numbered 2, after V lost 7 bases and J lost 4 bases. Germline V lookup: CDR1 MGHDK, CDR2 SYGVNS. The CDR3 totals 12 residues. The CDR3 sequence is CASTDRVYGYTF. Written as DNA, the CDR3 is TGTGCCAGCACGGACAGGGTCTATGGCTACACCTTC.

The chain combines TRBV28 with TRBJ2-2; 8 bases agree with TRBD2. This CDR3 is 17 amino acids long. The ends lost 4 bases at V and 1 base at J; junction bases unmatched: 8. CDR1 is MDHEN, CDR2 SYDVKM, per germline. The chain's CDR3 is CASSSPQGLVNTGELFF. The CDR3 nucleotides are TGTGCCAGCAGTTCACCTCAGGGACTAGTGAACACCGGGGAGCTGTTTTTT.

This clone is a singleton in its sample. The chain links TRBV7-2 to TRBJ2-1; no definite D call. The length of the CDR3 is 16 residues. The germline CDR1 and CDR2 sequences are SGHTA and FQGNSA. Trimming removed 5 bases from V and 0 bases from J, with 14 bases in between. The CDR3: CASSPVGSSSYNEQFF. As DNA, the CDR3 is TGTGCCAGCAGCCCCGTGGGGTCTAGCTCCTACAATGAGCAGTTCTTC.

The chain couples TRBV5-1 to TRBJ2-5; D might be TRBD1 (5 bases). The J call may not be correct, given that the DNA end is closer to TRBJ2-7. The CDR3 spans 14 residues. Germline values: CDR1 SGHRS, CDR2 YFSETQ. The CDR3 DNA follows: TGCGCAGACCTGATTCAGGGCGCCACCTACGAGCAGTACTTC. Its translation: CADLIQGATYEQYF.

V gene TRBV7-2 combines with J gene TRBJ2-3, with D maybe TRBD1 (6 bases). The CDR3 loop spans 13 amino acids. Germline CDR1 is SGHTA and CDR2 is FQGNSA. The V end was cut by 6 bases, the J end by 6 bases, with 13 bases between. CDR3 sequence reads: CASRLRDTDTQYF. CDR3 DNA sequence: TGTGCCAGCAGGCTCCGGGACACCGATACGCAGTATTTT.

The chain combines TRBV2 with TRBJ2-7; the D call may be TRBD1 or TRBD2 (5 bases each). CDR3 length: 13 residues. V was trimmed by 7 bases and J by 5 bases, leaving 15 bases between them. The V gene's germline CDR1 is SNHLY and CDR2 FYNNEI. The chain's CDR3 is CASIRGGGNEQYF. CDR3 nucleotide sequence: TGTGCCAGCATACGAGGTGGGGGTAACGAGCAGTACTTC.

The rearrangement joins TRBV7-3 to TRBJ2-7; D is perhaps TRBD2 (5 bases). Germline CDR1 SGHTA, CDR2 FQGTGA. CDR3 length: 15 amino acids. Trimming cost V 0 bases and J 5 bases, with 14 bases left between them. The DNA for the CDR3 is TGTGCCAGCAGCTTAACCCGCGAGGGATTCCACGAGCAGTACTTC. Protein sequence: CASSLTREGFHEQYF.

The rearrangement uses TRBV29-1 and TRBJ2-7, with TRBD2 as a possible D gene (6 bases). With 4 bases removed from V and 1 base from J, the gap between germline ends came to 8 bases. Per germline, CDR1 SQVTM and CDR2 ANQGSEA. The CDR3 contains 12 residues. This CDR3 reads CSVGGKSYEQYF. CDR3 bases: TGCAGCGTTGGCGGGAAATCCTACGAGCAGTACTTC.

The chain combines TRBV28 with TRBJ2-5, with D possibly TRBD1 on 5 matching bases. The CDR3 totals 13 residues. Per germline, CDR1 MDHEN and CDR2 SYDVKM. V lost 5 bases to trimming and J lost 5 bases, with 12 bases between them. The CDR3 nucleotides are TGTGCCAGCAGTGAGACAGATCGGGAGACCCAGTACTTC. It yields the protein CASSETDRETQYF.

This clone was detected a few times. V is TRBV19 and J is TRBJ1-6; the D is unclear. V was shortened by 4 bases and J by 7 bases, with 5 bases between the two germline ends. The germline gives CDR1 LNHDA, CDR2 SQIVND (reference sequence). This CDR3 has 12 residues. CDR3 in amino acids: CASSNGNSPLHF. The DNA of the CDR3 is TGTGCCAGTAGTAACGGGAATTCACCCCTCCACTTT.

This clone occurred once. The chain recombines TRBV13 with TRBJ2-7; 7 bases agree with TRBD2. Germline CDR1 is PRHDT and CDR2 is FYEKMQ (reference sequence). This CDR3 comprises 13 residues. With V trimmed by 5 bases and J by 2 bases, 3 bases remained unmatched. The CDR3 nucleotides read TGTGCCAGCAGCCTCGGACTAGCCTACGAGCAGTACTTC. Protein product: CASSLGLAYEQYF.

The chain is built from TRBV9 and TRBJ1-6; D is uncertain. This CDR3 has 19 amino acids. Trimming left V 4 bases short and J 8 bases short, with 28 bases between. The germline gives CDR1 SGDLS, CDR2 YYNGEE. The CDR3 region is CASSPFWSLQVIADSPLHF. CDR3 bases: TGTGCCAGCAGCCCTTTTTGGTCCCTGCAGGTAATAGCCGATTCACCCCTCCACTTT.

As concerns this clone: The germline gene is not matched at one end of the junction; a read error may be the cause. This chain links TRBV15 with TRBJ2-7; possible D gene TRBD1, 5 bases. Germline assignment: CDR1 LNHNV and CDR2 YYDKDF (reference sequence). CDR3 size: 13 residues. CDR3 sequence: CATSRDMWGARQF. The CDR3 DNA follows: TGTGCCACCAGCAGAGATATGTGGGGCGCGCGCCAATTC. Full variable domain (rest looked up from reference TRBV15 and TRBJ2-7): DAMVIQNPRYQVTQFGKPVTLSCSQTLNHNVMYWYQQKSSQAPKLLFHYYDKDFNNEADTPDNFQSRRPNTSFCFLDIRSPGLGDTAMYLCATSRDMWGARQFGPGTRLTVT.

The chain combines TRBV7-2 with TRBJ2-7, with D perhaps matching TRBD1 (5 bases). Trimming left V 1 base short and J 7 bases short, with 11 bases between. In germline, CDR1 is SGHTA, CDR2 FQGNSA. This CDR3 is built from 13 residues. The CDR3: CASSLGQFREQYF. DNA for the CDR3: TGTGCCAGCAGCTTAGGACAGTTTAGAGAGCAGTACTTC.

The V call is TRBV11-2, the J call TRBJ1-4; D is possibly TRBD1 (5 bases). Germline-derived CDR1 and CDR2 are SGHAT and FQNNGV. CDR3 length equals 14 residues. The ends were cut back, 5 bases at V and 5 bases at J, with 12 bases in the middle. The CDR3 region has the DNA TGTGCCAGCAGCGTCAGACAGACAAATGAAAAACTGTTTTTT. Protein sequence: CASSVRQTNEKLFF.

The chain joins TRBV19 to TRBJ2-3; the match to TRBD2 covers 10 bases. The CDR3 has 17 residues. CDR1 and CDR2 (germline): LNHDA, SQIVND (reference sequence). J lost 6 bases, V lost 3 bases, and 12 bases had no gene match. CDR3 residues: CASSIGEAGGALDTQYF. The CDR3 bases are TGTGCCAGTAGTATCGGGGAAGCGGGGGGGGCTCTGGATACGCAGTATTTT.

V gene TRBV27 combines with J gene TRBJ2-4; D is unclear. Germline assignment: CDR1 MNHEY and CDR2 SMNVEV (reference sequence). V lost 6 bases to trimming and J lost 8 bases, with 14 bases between them. This CDR3 is built from 13 residues. This CDR3 is CASSDRPGDIQYF. CDR3 nucleotide sequence: TGTGCCAGCAGCGACCGTCCTGGGGACATTCAGTACTTC.

About this clone itself: One junction end disagrees with the germline gene, perhaps due to a read error. The chain links TRBV9 to TRBJ2-1, with D tentatively TRBD1 or TRBD2 (5 bases each). Germline assignment: CDR1 SGDLS and CDR2 YYNGEE. This CDR3 is built from 17 residues. The CDR3 spells CASSAYGAKAGYNEQFF. CDR3 nucleotides: TGTGCCAGCAGCGCCTACGGGGCCAAAGCAGGCTACAATGAACAGTTCTTC.

The CDR3 DNA is TGTGCCAGCAGCCGACCGGGACAGGGGCGCTATGGCTACACCTTC. It codes for CASSRPGQGRYGYTF. The chain has TRBV11-2 and TRBJ1-2; 10 bases fit TRBD1. Germline V gives CDR1 SGHAT, CDR2 FQNNGV. Trimming took 5 bases from V and 4 from J; bases not matched to a gene: 7. CDR3 size: 15 residues.

The V call is TRBV10-2, the J call TRBJ2-7; the D gene is possibly TRBD1 (6 bases). The germline gives CDR1 WSHSY, CDR2 SAAADI. The CDR3 sequence is 13 residues long. V was cut by 5 bases and J by 7 bases, with 15 bases left in between. Written as DNA, the CDR3 is TGCGCCAGCAGTCCTAATGGACAGCCTGAGCAGTACTTC. Translated: CASSPNGQPEQYF.

Only a few counts were recorded for this clone. The chain joins TRBV28 to TRBJ2-1; 8 bases agree with TRBD1. Germline V lookup: CDR1 MDHEN, CDR2 SYDVKM. V gave up 6 bases and J gave up 2 bases; unmatched junction bases: 9. This CDR3 region has 16 residues. The CDR3 loop is CASSRIGTGPYNEQFF. In nucleotides, the CDR3 is TGTGCCAGCAGCCGAATCGGGACAGGCCCCTACAATGAGCAGTTCTTC. The variable domain in full, completed from reference TRBV28 and TRBJ2-1, reads DVKVTQSSRYLVKRTGEKVFLECVQDMDHENMFWYRQDPGLGLRLIYFSYDVKMKEKGDIPEGYSVSREKKERFSLILESASTNQTSMYLCASSRIGTGPYNEQFFGPGTRLTVL.

The chain has TRBV7-9 and TRBJ2-2; maybe TRBD2 (6 bases). CDR3 length: 14 residues. The V gene lost 10 bases and the J gene lost 0 bases, with 12 bases spanning the gap. Germline CDR1 is SEHNR and CDR2 is FQNEAQ (reference sequence). The DNA of the CDR3 is TGTGCCACGGGGCGGGGTTCGAACACCGGGGAGCTGTTTTTT. Its protein product is CATGRGSNTGELFF.

This clone was counted a few times. The rearrangement links TRBV5-4 to TRBJ1-2, with TRBD1 as a possible D gene (6 bases). Looked up from germline, CDR1 is SGHNT and CDR2 is YYREEE (reference sequence). The CDR3 totals 19 residues. V shed 6 bases and J shed 2 bases, with 29 bases lying between them. This chain's CDR3 is CASISNVGGSSSWNYGYTF. The DNA of the CDR3 is TGTGCCAGCATCTCGAACGTGGGGGGCTCATCCTCCTGGAACTATGGCTACACCTTC.

The V and J genes are TRBV27 and TRBJ2-7; a weak D match, TRBD2 (6 bases). Per germline, CDR1 MNHEY and CDR2 SMNVEV (reference sequence). This CDR3 comprises 15 residues. The V and J ends lost 6 bases and 0 bases respectively, with 15 bases between them. The CDR3 is CASSPTLAASYEQYF. The CDR3 bases are TGTGCCAGCAGCCCAACATTAGCGGCCTCCTACGAGCAGTACTTC.

V gene TRBV5-1 combines with J gene TRBJ2-7, with TRBD1 matching 9 bases. This CDR3 contains 15 residues. J was trimmed by 4 bases and V by 3 bases; bases with no gene match: 8. Germline V lookup: CDR1 SGHRS, CDR2 YFSETQ. The CDR3 DNA follows: TGCGCCAGCAGCTATTCGGGACAGGGAGGGTACGAGCAGTACTTC. It specifies CASSYSGQGGYEQYF. The entire variable domain, with the rest obtained from reference TRBV5-1 and TRBJ2-7, is as follows: KAGVTQTPRYLIKTRGQQVTLSCSPISGHRSVSWYQQTPGQGLQFLFEYFSETQRNKGNFPGRFSGRQFSNSRSEMNVSTLELGDSALYLCASSYSGQGGYEQYFGPGTRLTVT.

As regards this clone: This specimen includes other DNA sequences encoding the same CDR3. This rearrangement joins TRBV5-6 to TRBJ2-7; 10 bases line up with TRBD1. This CDR3 spans 14 amino acids. CDR1 and CDR2 (germline): SGHDT, YYEEEE. V was clipped by 4 bases and J by 4 bases; unmatched bases: 5. Written as DNA, the CDR3 is TGTGCCAGCAGCCCTGGACAGGGGGGGTACGAGCAGTACTTC. The encoded protein is CASSPGQGGYEQYF.

V gene TRBV19 combines with J gene TRBJ2-7, with unresolved D. Germline V gene lookup returns CDR1 LNHDA and CDR2 SQIVND (reference sequence). The V gene lost 1 base and the J gene lost 2 bases, with 9 bases spanning the gap. The CDR3 covers 14 residues. This CDR3 is CASSIVAGTYEQYF. CDR3 coding DNA: TGTGCCAGTAGTATAGTTGCCGGAACCTACGAGCAGTACTTC. The full variable domain, rest sourced from reference TRBV19 and TRBJ2-7, is DGGITQSPKYLFRKEGQNVTLSCEQNLNHDAMYWYRQDPGQGLRLIYYSQIVNDFQKGDIAEGYSVSREKKESFPLTVTSAQKNPTAFYLCASSIVAGTYEQYFGPGTRLTVT.